This T cell receptor beta chain appears in the sequencing data of a study of blood T cell repertoires in COVID-19. Background on the study: Donors in the United States, Italy and Spain gave samples during acute or convalescent COVID-19. T cells, B-cell-depleted T cells, or PBMCs provided the cDNA or gDNA that served as material.

Patients at the Seattle site were enrolled during active infection and followed longitudinally. CDR3 length: 14 residues. V gave up 5 bases and J gave up 9 bases; unmatched junction bases: 6. Germline CDR1 is ENHRY and CDR2 is SYGVKD. In the source study's methods: Estimation of nucleated cell counts was performed using reference gene primer amplification. The table came from immunoSEQ multiplex PCR; TCRdb's copy has only in-frame clones and leaves some out. V, J and clone size were drawn from that table, and D and trimming were deduced from the DNA. The data show 150,000 to 200,000 clones, around four fifths seen once.

The sequence derives from a woman in her sixties or seventies with COVID-19, enrolled during active disease. This sequence joins TRBV10-3 and TRBJ1-6; 8 bases map to TRBD1. Sequencing was carried out using peripheral blood. The CDR3, as DNA: TGTGCCATCAGTATAGGACAGGGAACTTCACCCCTCCACTTT. Translation: CAISIGQGTSPLHF.